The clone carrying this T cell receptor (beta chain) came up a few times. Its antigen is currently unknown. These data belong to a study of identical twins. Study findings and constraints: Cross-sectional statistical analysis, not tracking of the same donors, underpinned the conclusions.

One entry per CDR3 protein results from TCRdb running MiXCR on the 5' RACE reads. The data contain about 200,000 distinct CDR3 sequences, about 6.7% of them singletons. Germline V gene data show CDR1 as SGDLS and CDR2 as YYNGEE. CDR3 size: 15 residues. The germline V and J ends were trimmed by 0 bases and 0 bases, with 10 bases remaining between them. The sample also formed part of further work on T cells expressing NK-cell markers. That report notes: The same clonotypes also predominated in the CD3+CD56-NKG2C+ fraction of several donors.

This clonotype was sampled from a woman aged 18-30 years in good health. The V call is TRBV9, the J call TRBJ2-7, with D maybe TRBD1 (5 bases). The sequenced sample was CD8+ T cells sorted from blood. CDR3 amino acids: CASSVGTQGSYEQYF. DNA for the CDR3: TGTGCCAGCAGCGTAGGAACGCAGGGCTCCTACGAGCAGTACTTC.